Included here is one T cell receptor beta chain sequence, with context. CDR1 is SGHRS, CDR2 YFSETQ, per germline. V lost 5 bases and J lost 4, with 21 bases in between. The CDR3 covers 16 residues. Original analysis: Quantification of nucleated cells was approximated via reference gene primer amplification. Assay used: immunoSEQ multiplex PCR; TCRdb lists only in-frame clones, some missing. The V and J calls and clone size come from that table; D and trimming were worked out from the DNA. The repertoire holds 150,000 to 170,000 clones, with 70% to 90% as singletons. The sample belongs to a study of blood T cell repertoires in COVID-19. Across the whole study: Sources were T cells, B-cell-depleted T cells, or PBMCs; the material itself was cDNA or gDNA.

Seattle cases were enrolled at active infection and followed longitudinally. Sample: peripheral blood. The chain recombines TRBV5-1 with TRBJ1-1; possible D gene TRBD1, 6 bases. This receptor was taken from a woman in her sixties or seventies with COVID-19, enrolled during active disease. DNA of the CDR3: TGCGCCAGCAGTCTAATTTCAGCAGGGGTGGCCACTGAAGCTTTCTTT. It yields the protein CASSLISAGVATEAFF.